This T cell receptor beta chain was captured in a study of cytomegalovirus exposure and HLA in healthy donors. Broader study findings: Presence/absence analyses treated sequencing depth as roughly uniform across donors.

At sampling all donors were nominally healthy, likely with unrecorded immune exposures. This CDR3 has 15 amino acids. V trimming: 0 bases; J trimming: 7 bases; junction bases outside the gene matches: 6. Germline CDR1 is SNHLY and CDR2 is FYNNEI. PCR employed 60 Vbeta and 13 Jbeta primers. In the original workflow: In a later analysis, some 80 million unique TCR beta chains included roughly 11 million shared by two or more donors. Clones were read by immunoSEQ multiplex PCR, and TCRdb kept only the in-frame ones, dropping some. D and trimming come from the DNA, and the V and J calls and clone size come from that table. The top ten clones hold roughly 8.2% of a sample with roughly 120,000 clones, about 78% of them seen once. Of note for this clone: Its antigen is unidentified.

This sequence originates from a middle-aged woman in good health and CMV-seropositive. The specimen sequenced was PBMCs. The chain uses TRBV2 and TRBJ2-1, with 7 nucleotides matching TRBD1. CDR3 protein: CASSEAGGNSNEQFF. CDR3 sequence (DNA): TGTGCCAGCAGTGAAGCAGGGGGCAACTCTAATGAGCAGTTCTTC.